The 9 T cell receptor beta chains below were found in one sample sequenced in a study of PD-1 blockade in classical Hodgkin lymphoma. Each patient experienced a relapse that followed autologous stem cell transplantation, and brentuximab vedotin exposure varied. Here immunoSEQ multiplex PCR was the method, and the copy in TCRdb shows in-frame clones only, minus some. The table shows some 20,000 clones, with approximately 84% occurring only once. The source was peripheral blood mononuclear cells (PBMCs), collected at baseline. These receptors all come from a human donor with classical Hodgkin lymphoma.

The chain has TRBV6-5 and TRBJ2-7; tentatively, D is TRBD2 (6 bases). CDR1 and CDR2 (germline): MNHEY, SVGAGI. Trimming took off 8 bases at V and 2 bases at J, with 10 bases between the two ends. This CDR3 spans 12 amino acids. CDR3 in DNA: TGTGCCAGCCGGGGGTCCGCCTACGAGCAGTACTTC. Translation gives CASRGSAYEQYF.

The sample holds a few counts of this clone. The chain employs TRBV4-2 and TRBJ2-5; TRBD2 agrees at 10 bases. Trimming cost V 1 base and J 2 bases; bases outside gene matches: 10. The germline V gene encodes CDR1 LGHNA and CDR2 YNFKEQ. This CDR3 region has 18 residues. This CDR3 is CASSQASLSSGGQETQYF. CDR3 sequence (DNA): TGTGCCAGCAGCCAAGCATCGCTCTCTAGCGGGGGTCAAGAGACCCAGTACTTC.

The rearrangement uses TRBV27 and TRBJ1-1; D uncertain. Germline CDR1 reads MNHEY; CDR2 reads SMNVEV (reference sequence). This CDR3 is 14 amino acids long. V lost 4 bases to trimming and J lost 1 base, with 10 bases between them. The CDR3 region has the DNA TGTGCCAGCAGTTGGGGTAGAGGGAACACTGAAGCTTTCTTT. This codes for CASSWGRGNTEAFF.

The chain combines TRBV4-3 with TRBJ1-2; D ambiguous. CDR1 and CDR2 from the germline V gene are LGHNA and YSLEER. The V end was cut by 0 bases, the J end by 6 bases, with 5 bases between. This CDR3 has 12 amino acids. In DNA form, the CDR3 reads TGCGCCAGCAGCCAAGAGGGCGATGGCTACACCTTC. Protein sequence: CASSQEGDGYTF.

CDR3 amino acids: CASSFGANVLTF. In DNA, the CDR3 is TGTGCCAGCAGCTTTGGGGCCAACGTCCTGACTTTC. The chain couples TRBV11-2 to TRBJ2-6; D is ambiguous. CDR3 length: 12 amino acids. V was pared by 3 bases and J by 3 bases, with 0 bases between. Germline lookup yields CDR1 SGHAT and CDR2 FQNNGV.

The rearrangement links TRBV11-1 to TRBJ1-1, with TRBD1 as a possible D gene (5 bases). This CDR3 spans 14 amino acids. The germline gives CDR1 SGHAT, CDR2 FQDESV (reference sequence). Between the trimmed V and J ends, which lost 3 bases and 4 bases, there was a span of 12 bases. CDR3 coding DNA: TGTGCCAGCAGCTTCGGGGGTCGCGTCACTGAAGCTTTCTTT. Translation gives CASSFGGRVTEAFF.

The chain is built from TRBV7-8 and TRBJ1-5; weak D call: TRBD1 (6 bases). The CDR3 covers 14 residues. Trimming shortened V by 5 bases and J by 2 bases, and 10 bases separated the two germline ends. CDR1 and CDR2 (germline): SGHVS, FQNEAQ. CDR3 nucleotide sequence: TGTGCCAGCAGCCAACAGGGTCGCAATCAGCCCCAGCATTTT. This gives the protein CASSQQGRNQPQHF.

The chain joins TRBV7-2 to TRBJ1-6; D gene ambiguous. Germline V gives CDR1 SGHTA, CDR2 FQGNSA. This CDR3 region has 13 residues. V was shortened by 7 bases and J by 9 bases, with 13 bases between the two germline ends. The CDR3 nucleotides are TGTGCCAGCATGAAGATCGATGGTTCACCCCTCCACTTT. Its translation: CASMKIDGSPLHF.

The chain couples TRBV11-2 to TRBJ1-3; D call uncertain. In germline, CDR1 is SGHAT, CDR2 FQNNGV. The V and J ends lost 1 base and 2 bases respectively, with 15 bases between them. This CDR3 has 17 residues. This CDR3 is CASSLGTGAATGNTIYF. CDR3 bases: TGTGCCAGCAGCTTAGGTACGGGAGCCGCGACTGGAAACACCATATATTTT.